This T cell receptor (beta chain) was found in a study of beta chain features in type 1 diabetes. There are 15 residues in the CDR3. Germline V gives CDR1 SGHVS, CDR2 FNYEAQ. The V and J ends lost 1 base and 4 bases respectively, with 13 bases between them. Expressed TCRB transcripts were sequenced because the entire RNA isolate underwent reverse transcription. Method: immunoSEQ multiplex PCR; TCRdb's copy keeps in-frame clones and lacks some. Of fewer than 900,000 clones in the sample, about a sixth were seen once. The sample holds a few counts of this clone. The chain couples TRBV7-6 to TRBJ2-5, with D tentatively TRBD2 (5 bases). The sequence derives from a woman between 18 and 29 years old in good health. Sequencing input: naive CD4+ T cells from blood. The CDR3 sequence is CASSLDLARRETQYF. For the CDR3, the DNA is TGTGCCAGCAGCTTAGACCTAGCCAGACGAGAGACCCAGTACTTC.